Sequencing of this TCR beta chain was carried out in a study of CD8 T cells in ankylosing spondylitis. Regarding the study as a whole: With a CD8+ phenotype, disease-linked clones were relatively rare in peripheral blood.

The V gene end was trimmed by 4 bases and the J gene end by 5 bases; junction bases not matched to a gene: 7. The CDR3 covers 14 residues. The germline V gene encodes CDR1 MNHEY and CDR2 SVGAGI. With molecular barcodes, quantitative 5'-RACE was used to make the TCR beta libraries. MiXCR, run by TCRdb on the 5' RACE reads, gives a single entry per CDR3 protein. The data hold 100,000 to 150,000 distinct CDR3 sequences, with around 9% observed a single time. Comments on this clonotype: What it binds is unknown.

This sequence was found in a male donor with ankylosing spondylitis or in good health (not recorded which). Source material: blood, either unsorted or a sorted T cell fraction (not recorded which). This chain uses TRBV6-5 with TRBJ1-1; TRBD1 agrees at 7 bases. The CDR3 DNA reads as TGTGCCAGCAGTTTTGACAGGGCAGGAACTGAAGCTTTCTTT. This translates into CASSFDRAGTEAFF.